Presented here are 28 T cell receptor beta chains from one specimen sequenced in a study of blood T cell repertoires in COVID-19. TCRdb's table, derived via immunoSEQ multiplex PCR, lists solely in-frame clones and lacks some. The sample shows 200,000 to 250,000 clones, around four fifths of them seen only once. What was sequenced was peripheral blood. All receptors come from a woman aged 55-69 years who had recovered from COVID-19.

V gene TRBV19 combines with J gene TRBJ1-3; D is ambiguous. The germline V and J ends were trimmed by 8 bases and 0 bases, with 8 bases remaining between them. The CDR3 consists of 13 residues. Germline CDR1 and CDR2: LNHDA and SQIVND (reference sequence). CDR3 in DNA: TGTGCCAGTGAATTCGGCTCTGGAAACACCATATATTTT. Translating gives CASEFGSGNTIYF.

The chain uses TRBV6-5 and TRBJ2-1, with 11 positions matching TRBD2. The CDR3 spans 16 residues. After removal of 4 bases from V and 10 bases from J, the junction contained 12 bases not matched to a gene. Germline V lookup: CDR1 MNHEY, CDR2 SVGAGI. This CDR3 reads CASSSRLAGHGGEQFF. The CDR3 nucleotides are TGTGCCAGCAGTTCCCGACTAGCGGGGCACGGGGGGGAGCAGTTCTTC.

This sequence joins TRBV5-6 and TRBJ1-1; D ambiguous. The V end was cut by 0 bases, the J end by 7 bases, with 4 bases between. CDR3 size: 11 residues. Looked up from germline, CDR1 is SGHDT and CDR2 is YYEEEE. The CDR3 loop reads CASSLGDEAFF. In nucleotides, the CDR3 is TGTGCCAGCAGCTTGGGAGATGAAGCTTTCTTT.

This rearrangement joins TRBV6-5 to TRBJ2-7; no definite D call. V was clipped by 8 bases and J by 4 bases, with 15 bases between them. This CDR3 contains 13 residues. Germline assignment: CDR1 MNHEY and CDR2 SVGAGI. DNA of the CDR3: TGTGCCAGCCCGTCTCCCCGTAGTTACGAGCAGTACTTC. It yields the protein CASPSPRSYEQYF.

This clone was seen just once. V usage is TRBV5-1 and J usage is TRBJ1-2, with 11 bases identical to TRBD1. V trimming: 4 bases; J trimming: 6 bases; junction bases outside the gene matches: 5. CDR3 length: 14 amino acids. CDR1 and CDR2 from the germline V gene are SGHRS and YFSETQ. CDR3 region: CASSPGQGDDGYTF. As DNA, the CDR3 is TGCGCCAGCAGCCCGGGACAGGGGGACGATGGCTACACCTTC.

CDR3 sequence: CASRFDTNTEAFF. For the CDR3, the DNA is TGTGCCAGCAGATTCGACACGAACACTGAAGCTTTCTTT. This sequence joins TRBV12-3 or TRBV12-4 and TRBJ1-1; D gene unclear. Deletions cut 6 bases from V and 1 base from J, with 9 bases between. CDR3 length: 13 residues.

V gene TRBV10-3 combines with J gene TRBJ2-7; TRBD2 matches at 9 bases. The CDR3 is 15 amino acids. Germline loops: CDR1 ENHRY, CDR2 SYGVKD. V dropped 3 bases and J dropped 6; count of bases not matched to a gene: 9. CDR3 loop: CAISDTSGGPLEQYF. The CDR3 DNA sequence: TGTGCCATCAGTGACACCAGCGGGGGGCCCCTCGAGCAGTACTTC.

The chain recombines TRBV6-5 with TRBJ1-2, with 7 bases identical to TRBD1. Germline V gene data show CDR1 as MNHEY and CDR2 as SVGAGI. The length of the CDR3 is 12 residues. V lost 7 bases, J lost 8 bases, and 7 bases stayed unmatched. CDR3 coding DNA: TGTGCCAGCACCGACAGGGATGGAGGCTACACCTTC. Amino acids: CASTDRDGGYTF.

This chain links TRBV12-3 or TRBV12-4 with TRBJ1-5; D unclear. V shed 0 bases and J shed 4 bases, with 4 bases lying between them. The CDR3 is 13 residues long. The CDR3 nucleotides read TGTGCCAGCAGTTTAGCCAGAAATCAGCCCCAGCATTTT. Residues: CASSLARNQPQHF.

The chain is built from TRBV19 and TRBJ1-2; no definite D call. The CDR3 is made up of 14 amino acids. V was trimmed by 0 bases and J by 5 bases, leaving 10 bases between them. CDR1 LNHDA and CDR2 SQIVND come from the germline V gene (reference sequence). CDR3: CASSIEPRTYGYTF. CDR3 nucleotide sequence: TGTGCCAGTAGTATAGAGCCGAGAACGTATGGCTACACCTTC. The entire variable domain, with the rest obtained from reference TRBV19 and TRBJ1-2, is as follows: DGGITQSPKYLFRKEGQNVTLSCEQNLNHDAMYWYRQDPGQGLRLIYYSQIVNDFQKGDIAEGYSVSREKKESFPLTVTSAQKNPTAFYLCASSIEPRTYGYTFGSGTRLTVV.

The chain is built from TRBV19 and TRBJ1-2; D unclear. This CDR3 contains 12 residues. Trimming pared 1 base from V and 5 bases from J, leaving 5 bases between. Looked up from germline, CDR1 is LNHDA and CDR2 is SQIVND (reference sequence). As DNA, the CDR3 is TGTGCCAGTAGTATAGCGGGATATGGCTACACCTTC. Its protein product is CASSIAGYGYTF.

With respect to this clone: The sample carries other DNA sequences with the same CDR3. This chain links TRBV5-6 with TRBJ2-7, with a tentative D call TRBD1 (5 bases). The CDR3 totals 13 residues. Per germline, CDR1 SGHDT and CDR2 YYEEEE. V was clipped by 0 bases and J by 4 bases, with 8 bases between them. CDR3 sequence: CASSLARAYEQYF. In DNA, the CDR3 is TGTGCCAGCAGCTTGGCCAGGGCTTACGAGCAGTACTTC.

The CDR3 sequence: CASSPNRDSSEAFF. CDR3 sequence (DNA): TGTGCCAGCAGCCCCAACCGGGACAGTTCTGAAGCTTTCTTT. The chain has TRBV11-2 and TRBJ1-1; the match to TRBD1 covers 7 bases. Losses at the gene ends were 5 bases for V and 6 bases for J; bases not matched to a gene: 9. Looked up from germline, CDR1 is SGHAT and CDR2 is FQNNGV. The CDR3 totals 14 residues.

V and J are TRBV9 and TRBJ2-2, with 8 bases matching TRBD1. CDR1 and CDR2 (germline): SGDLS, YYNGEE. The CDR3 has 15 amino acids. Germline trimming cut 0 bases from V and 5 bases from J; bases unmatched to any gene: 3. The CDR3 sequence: CASSVEGQVTGELFF. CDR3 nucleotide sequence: TGTGCCAGCAGCGTAGAGGGACAGGTGACCGGGGAGCTGTTTTTT. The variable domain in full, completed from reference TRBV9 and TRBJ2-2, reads DSGVTQTPKHLITATGQRVTLRCSPRSGDLSVYWYQQSLDQGLQFLIQYYNGEERAKGNILERFSAQQFPDLHSELNLSSLELGDSALYFCASSVEGQVTGELFFGEGSRLTVL.

CDR3 loop: CAWRAQGAANTGELFF. The CDR3 nucleotides are TGTGCCTGGAGGGCACAGGGAGCTGCGAACACCGGGGAGCTGTTTTTT. The gene calls are TRBV30 and TRBJ2-2, with D maybe TRBD1 (6 bases). The V gene lost 3 bases and the J gene lost 0 bases, with 14 bases spanning the gap. Germline V gene data show CDR1 as GTSNPN and CDR2 as SVGIG (reference sequence). This CDR3 has 16 amino acids.

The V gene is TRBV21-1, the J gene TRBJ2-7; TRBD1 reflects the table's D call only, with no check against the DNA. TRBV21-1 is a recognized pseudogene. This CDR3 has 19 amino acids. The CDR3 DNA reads TGTGCCAGCAGCAAAACCAACCCCCGGGACAGGGGGTTTCAGCTCGAGCAGTACTTC. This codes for CASSKTNPRDRGFQLEQYF.

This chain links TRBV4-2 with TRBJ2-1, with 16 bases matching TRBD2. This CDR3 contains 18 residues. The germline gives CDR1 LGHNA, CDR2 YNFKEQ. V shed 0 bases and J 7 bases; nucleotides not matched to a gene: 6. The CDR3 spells CASSQEGLAGGLRNEQFF. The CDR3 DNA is TGTGCCAGCAGCCAAGAGGGACTAGCGGGGGGGCTACGAAATGAGCAGTTCTTC.

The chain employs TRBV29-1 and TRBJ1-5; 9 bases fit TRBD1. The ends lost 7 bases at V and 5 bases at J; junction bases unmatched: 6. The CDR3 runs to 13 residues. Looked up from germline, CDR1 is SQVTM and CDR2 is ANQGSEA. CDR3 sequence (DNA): TGCAGCGCAAGGACAGGGGTCGATCAGCCCCAGCATTTT. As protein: CSARTGVDQPQHF.

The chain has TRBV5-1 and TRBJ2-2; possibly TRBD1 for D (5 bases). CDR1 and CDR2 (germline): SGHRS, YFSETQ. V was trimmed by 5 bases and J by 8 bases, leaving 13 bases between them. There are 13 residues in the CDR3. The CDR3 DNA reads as TGCGCCAGCAGGGCTTCAGGGTCAGGGGAGCTGTTTTTT. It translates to CASRASGSGELFF.

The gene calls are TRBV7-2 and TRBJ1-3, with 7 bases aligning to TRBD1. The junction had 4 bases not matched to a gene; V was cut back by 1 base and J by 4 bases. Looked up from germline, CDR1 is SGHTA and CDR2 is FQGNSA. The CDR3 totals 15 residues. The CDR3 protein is CASSLVRGLGNTIYF. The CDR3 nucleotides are TGTGCCAGCAGCTTAGTAAGGGGGCTCGGAAACACCATATATTTT.

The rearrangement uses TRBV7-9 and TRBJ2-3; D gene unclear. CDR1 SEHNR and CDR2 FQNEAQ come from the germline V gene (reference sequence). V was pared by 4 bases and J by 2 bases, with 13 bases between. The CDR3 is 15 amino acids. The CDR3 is CASSSRVGNTDTQYF. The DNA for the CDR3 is TGTGCCAGCAGCTCCCGGGTGGGTAACACAGATACGCAGTATTTT.

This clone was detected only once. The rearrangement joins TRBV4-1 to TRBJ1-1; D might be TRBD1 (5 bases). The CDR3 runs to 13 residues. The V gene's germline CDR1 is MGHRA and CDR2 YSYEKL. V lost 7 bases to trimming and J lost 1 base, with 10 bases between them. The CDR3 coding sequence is TGCGCCAGCACCCCCCAGGGGAACACTGAAGCTTTCTTT. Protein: CASTPQGNTEAFF.

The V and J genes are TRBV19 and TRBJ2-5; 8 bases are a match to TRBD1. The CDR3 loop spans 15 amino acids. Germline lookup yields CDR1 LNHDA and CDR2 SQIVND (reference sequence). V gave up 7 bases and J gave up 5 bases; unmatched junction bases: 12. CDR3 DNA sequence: TGTGCCAGTAAGAGGACAGGGCCATTAACGGAGACCCAGTACTTC. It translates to CASKRTGPLTETQYF.

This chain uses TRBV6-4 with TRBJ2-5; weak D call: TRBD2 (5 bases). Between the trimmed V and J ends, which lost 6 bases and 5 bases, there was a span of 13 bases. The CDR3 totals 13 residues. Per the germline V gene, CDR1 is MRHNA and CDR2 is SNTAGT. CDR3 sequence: CASSERRGETQYF. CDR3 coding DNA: TGTGCCAGCAGCGAGCGGCGCGGGGAGACCCAGTACTTC.

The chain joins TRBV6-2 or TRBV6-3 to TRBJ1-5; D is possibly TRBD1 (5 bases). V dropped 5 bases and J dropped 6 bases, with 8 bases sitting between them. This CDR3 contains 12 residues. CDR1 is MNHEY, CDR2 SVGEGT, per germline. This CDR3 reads CASSGGVQPQHF. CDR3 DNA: TGTGCCAGCAGTGGGGGGGTTCAGCCCCAGCATTTT.

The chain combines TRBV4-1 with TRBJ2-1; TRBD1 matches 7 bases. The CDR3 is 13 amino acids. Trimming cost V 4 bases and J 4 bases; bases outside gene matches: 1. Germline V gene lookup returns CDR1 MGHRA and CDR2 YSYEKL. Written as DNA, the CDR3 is TGCGCCAGCAGCCCGGGACAGTACAATGAGCAGTTCTTC. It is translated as CASSPGQYNEQFF.

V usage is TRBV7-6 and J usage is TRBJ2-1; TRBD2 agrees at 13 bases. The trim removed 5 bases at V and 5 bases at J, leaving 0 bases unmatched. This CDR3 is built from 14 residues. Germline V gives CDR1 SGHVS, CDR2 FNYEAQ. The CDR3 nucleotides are TGTGCCAGCAGCACTAGCGGGGGGGACAATGAGCAGTTCTTC. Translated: CASSTSGGDNEQFF.

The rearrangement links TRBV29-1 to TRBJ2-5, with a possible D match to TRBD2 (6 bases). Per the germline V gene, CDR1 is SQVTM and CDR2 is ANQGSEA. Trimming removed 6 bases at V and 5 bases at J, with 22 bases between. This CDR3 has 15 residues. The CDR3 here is CSVGKGLLGRETQYF. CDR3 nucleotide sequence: TGCAGCGTAGGAAAAGGACTCTTAGGGAGGGAGACCCAGTACTTC.